These 4 T cell receptor beta chains came from one sample sequenced in a study of T cell repertoires in cytomegalovirus infection (dated by TCRdb to the late 2010s). TCRdb records Illumina HiSeq 1500 as the sequencer. The public reads were reanalyzed by TCRdb: fastp trimming at Q25, MiXCR alignment, in-frame beta chains only. For every CDR3 protein sequence, its rows merge into one entry that carries the most common genes and DNA. This sample is represented by over 150,000 distinct CDR3 sequences; approximately 15% of them were singletons. 27% of the sample is taken by the ten largest. Source material: PBMCs. Receptors were obtained from a human donor in good health (CMV status not recorded). Some clones in this sample may be carry-over from other donors' samples.

J is TRBJ2-7 and V is TRBV7-3; TRBD1 matches at 9 bases. The ends lost 5 bases at V and 5 bases at J; junction bases unmatched: 25. The germline gives CDR1 SGHTA, CDR2 FQGTGA. The CDR3 spans 20 residues. The CDR3 coding sequence is TGTGCCAGCAGCCCTCGTGGGGACAGGGACACATACAGGGGATTTAACGAGCAGTACTTC. Its protein product is CASSPRGDRDTYRGFNEQYF.

The chain combines TRBV6-5 with TRBJ1-2; unclear D gene. This CDR3 contains 13 residues. V dropped 5 bases and J dropped 4 bases, with 11 bases sitting between them. Germline values: CDR1 MNHEY, CDR2 SVGAGI. The CDR3 region is CASSDQGIYGYTF. CDR3 DNA sequence: TGTGCCAGCAGTGACCAAGGTATCTATGGCTACACCTTC.

This sequence joins TRBV20-1 and TRBJ1-1; 7 bases map to TRBD1. CDR3 length equals 10 residues. After removal of 6 bases from V and 10 bases from J, the junction contained 5 bases not matched to a gene. Per the germline V gene, CDR1 is DFQATT and CDR2 is SNEGSKA (reference sequence). In nucleotides, the CDR3 is TGCAGTGCACGGACAGGTTCAGCTTTCTTT. Its translation: CSARTGSAFF.

In this sample, this clonotype turned up a few times. The chain couples TRBV6-2 or TRBV6-3 to TRBJ1-2, with D possibly TRBD1 on 5 matching bases. Germline V gene data show CDR1 as MNHEY and CDR2 as SVGEGT. The length of the CDR3 is 15 residues. The V end lost 0 bases, the J end lost 1 base, and 9 bases lay between the germline ends. CDR3 residues: CASSYSTANNYGYTF. The CDR3, as DNA: TGTGCCAGCAGTTACTCGACAGCTAATAACTATGGCTACACCTTC.